These 29 T cell receptor beta chains share one sample of origin, sequenced in a study of beta chain features in type 1 diabetes. Study observations and caveats: All four CD4+ subsets from Type 1 diabetes patients carried moderately but significantly shorter TCRB CDR3s.

Expressed TCRB transcripts were sequenced because the isolated RNA had all been reverse transcribed beforehand. Measured with immunoSEQ multiplex PCR; TCRdb has only the in-frame clones, and not every one. This table holds about 300,000 clones, less than 15% found once. No antigen has been identified for these receptors. The sample comprised naive CD4+ T cells from blood. These receptors all come from a woman between 18 and 29 years old with type 1 diabetes.

This clone was counted a few times. J is TRBJ2-1 and V is TRBV7-2; a possible D gene is TRBD1 (6 bases). CDR1 is SGHTA, CDR2 FQGNSA, per germline. Trimming shortened V by 1 base and J by 13 bases, and 14 bases separated the two germline ends. CDR3 size: 13 residues. CDR3 region: CASSLGAGRGQFF. DNA for the CDR3: TGTGCCAGCAGCTTAGGGGCGGGCAGGGGACAGTTCTTC.

The chain couples TRBV7-9 to TRBJ2-1, with D tentatively TRBD1 (5 bases). Germline assignment: CDR1 SEHNR and CDR2 FQNEAQ (reference sequence). This CDR3 is 15 amino acids long. V lost 5 bases, J lost 2 bases, and 13 bases lay in between. The CDR3, as DNA: TGTGCCAGCAGCGCGCGACAGAGAACCTACAATGAGCAGTTCTTC. This gives the protein CASSARQRTYNEQFF.

This clone occurred a few times. The chain links TRBV14 to TRBJ2-3, with TRBD2 matching 12 bases. V lost 4 bases and J lost 4; bases outside the gene matches: 3. This CDR3 comprises 15 residues. Germline V gives CDR1 SGHDN, CDR2 FVKESK. The CDR3: CASSRLAGVPDTQYF. The CDR3 coding sequence is TGTGCCAGCAGCCGACTAGCGGGAGTACCAGATACGCAGTATTTT.

This clone was seen a few times. This rearrangement joins TRBV5-4 to TRBJ2-1; D is perhaps TRBD2 (5 bases). V shed 4 bases and J shed 2 bases, with 13 bases lying between them. Germline lookup yields CDR1 SGHNT and CDR2 YYREEE (reference sequence). This CDR3 region has 15 residues. The CDR3 bases are TGTGCCAGCAGCCCCGAGGGATCTACCTACAATGAGCAGTTCTTC. It translates to CASSPEGSTYNEQFF.

The V call is TRBV19, the J call TRBJ2-2; 7 positions match TRBD2. The ends lost 4 bases at V and 0 bases at J; junction bases unmatched: 8. The CDR3 sequence is 17 residues long. Looked up from germline, CDR1 is LNHDA and CDR2 is SQIVND (reference sequence). The CDR3 reads CASSTLTGGTNTGELFF. The CDR3 DNA follows: TGTGCCAGTAGTACCCTCACGGGGGGAACGAACACCGGGGAGCTGTTTTTT.

V and J are TRBV7-6 and TRBJ2-7; the match to TRBD1 covers 8 bases. Germline CDR1 SGHVS, CDR2 FNYEAQ. V shed 4 bases and J 4 bases; nucleotides not matched to a gene: 9. The CDR3 length is 15 residues. The CDR3: CASSSSYRDRYEQYF. The DNA of the CDR3 is TGTGCCAGCAGCTCTTCATACCGGGACAGGTACGAGCAGTACTTC.

The chain has TRBV2 and TRBJ2-7; TRBD2 is a possible D gene (5 bases). With 5 bases removed from V and 4 bases from J, the gap between germline ends came to 12 bases. The CDR3 extends over 13 amino acids. Germline assignment: CDR1 SNHLY and CDR2 FYNNEI. Here the CDR3 reads CASSLRRLYEQYF. In DNA form, the CDR3 reads TGTGCCAGCAGTTTAAGGAGGCTTTACGAGCAGTACTTC. Supplemented by reference TRBV2 and TRBJ2-7, the full variable domain reads EPEVTQTPSHQVTQMGQEVILRCVPISNHLYFYWYRQILGQKVEFLVSFYNNEISEKSEIFDDQFSVERPDGSNFTLKIRSTKLEDSAMYFCASSLRRLYEQYFGPGTRLTVT.

As to this clone: The conserved phenylalanine or tryptophan is not found at the CDR3 terminus, so this likely reflects a read error. Because the CDR3's place on the DNA is in doubt, the DNA is left out and the CDR3 is given as listed by TCRdb. The rearrangement links TRBV7-9 to TRBJ1-4; the tabulated D call, TRBD1, remains unverified against the DNA. Ends included, the CDR3 has 13 residues. Germline loops: CDR1 SEHNR, CDR2 FQNEAQ (reference sequence). This CDR3 is CASSFGQGDQVFG.

The CDR3 bases are TGTGCCACCAGCAGAGATTCGGCGGGAGGGCCTCGGGATGAGCAGTTCTTC. Its protein is CATSRDSAGGPRDEQFF. The chain employs TRBV15 and TRBJ2-1; TRBD2 matches at 9 bases. This CDR3 region has 17 residues. Trimming took 0 bases from V and 8 from J; bases not matched to a gene: 11. From germline, CDR1 is LNHNV and CDR2 YYDKDF (reference sequence). Drawing the rest from reference TRBV15 and TRBJ2-1, the complete variable domain is DAMVIQNPRYQVTQFGKPVTLSCSQTLNHNVMYWYQQKSSQAPKLLFHYYDKDFNNEADTPDNFQSRRPNTSFCFLDIRSPGLGDTAMYLCATSRDSAGGPRDEQFFGPGTRLTVL.

This clone was picked up many times. The chain joins TRBV29-1 to TRBJ2-1; 8 bases match TRBD1. The CDR3 totals 15 residues. V shed 7 bases, J shed 4 bases, and the junction held 12 bases outside the gene matches. Germline V CDR1 and CDR2: SQVTM, ANQGSEA. CDR3 sequence (DNA): TGCAGCGGAAACGGAAGGACAGGGAAGTACAATGAGCAGTTCTTC. It specifies CSGNGRTGKYNEQFF.

The chain carries TRBV21-1 and TRBJ2-1; no DNA check was done on the table's D call, TRBD1. TRBV21-1 counts as a pseudogene. CDR3 length: 16 amino acids. The CDR3 DNA is TGTGCCAGCAGCAAAGGGGAAAGACAGGATTACAATGAGCAGTTCTTC. It specifies CASSKGERQDYNEQFF.

There are a few counts of this clone. The chain employs TRBV15 and TRBJ2-3; TRBD2 matches 10 bases. The CDR3 loop spans 14 amino acids. Per the germline V gene, CDR1 is LNHNV and CDR2 is YYDKDF (reference sequence). V lost 9 bases and J lost 2; bases outside the gene matches: 5. DNA of the CDR3: TGTGCCACGGCGACTAGCGGGTTCACAGATACGCAGTATTTT. Amino acid sequence: CATATSGFTDTQYF.

The chain employs TRBV5-6 and TRBJ1-1; 11 bases are a match to TRBD1. CDR3 length: 15 amino acids. Trimming cost V 4 bases and J 5 bases; bases outside gene matches: 7. Germline CDR1 reads SGHDT; CDR2 reads YYEEEE. The CDR3 is CASSPDRGLGTEAFF. CDR3 coding DNA: TGTGCCAGCAGCCCGGACAGGGGGCTCGGTACTGAAGCTTTCTTT.

This clone came up a few times. The chain couples TRBV7-9 to TRBJ2-1, with 7 bases aligning to TRBD2. V trimming: 1 base; J trimming: 7 bases; junction bases outside the gene matches: 10. This CDR3 has 16 amino acids. CDR1 is SEHNR and CDR2 is FQNEAQ in the germline V gene (reference sequence). The CDR3 coding sequence is TGTGCCAGCAGCTTAGGCCCGGGGAGGGCCGGAAATGAGCAGTTCTTC. Protein product: CASSLGPGRAGNEQFF.

V is TRBV7-2 and J is TRBJ2-4, with 8 positions matching TRBD2. The CDR3 has 16 amino acids. The germline V gene has CDR1 SGHTA and CDR2 FQGNSA. The V segment lost 0 bases and the J segment 3 bases; nucleotides outside the gene matches: 4. CDR3 loop: CASSLASGGLKNIQYF. The DNA of the CDR3 is TGTGCCAGCAGCTTAGCCAGCGGGGGCCTCAAAAACATTCAGTACTTC. Full variable domain (rest looked up from reference TRBV7-2 and TRBJ2-4): GAGVSQSPSNKVTEKGKDVELRCDPISGHTALYWYRQSLGQGLEFLIYFQGNSAPDKSGLPSDRFSAERTGGSVSTLTIQRTQQEDSAVYLCASSLASGGLKNIQYFGAGTRLSVL.

This clone has more than one count but fewer than ten. This chain connects TRBV4-3 to TRBJ2-3, with 9 bases identical to TRBD2. CDR1 and CDR2 from the germline V gene are LGHNA and YSLEER. The CDR3 totals 17 residues. Trimming removed 3 bases from V and 3 bases from J; junction bases left unmatched: 10. DNA of the CDR3: TGCGCCAGCAGCCAGGCCTTAGCGGGAGAGAGAACAGATACGCAGTATTTT. Translation gives CASSQALAGERTDTQYF.

The V and J genes are TRBV5-1 and TRBJ2-3; 7 nucleotides line up with TRBD1. V shed 4 bases and J 2 bases; nucleotides not matched to a gene: 4. Germline CDR1 reads SGHRS; CDR2 reads YFSETQ. The CDR3 runs to 14 residues. The CDR3 DNA reads as TGCGCCAGCAGCCGGGGACAGACCACAGATACGCAGTATTTT. Its translation: CASSRGQTTDTQYF.

The chain links TRBV18 to TRBJ2-1; 15 bases line up with TRBD2. Germline values: CDR1 KGHSH, CDR2 LQKENI. This CDR3 has 16 residues. V gave up 6 bases and J gave up 7 bases; unmatched junction bases: 7. CDR3 residues: CASSPGLAGGWNEQFF. The CDR3, as DNA: TGTGCCAGCTCCCCGGGACTAGCGGGAGGTTGGAATGAGCAGTTCTTC.

This clone was counted between two and nine times. The chain joins TRBV30 to TRBJ1-4; a weak D match, TRBD1 (5 bases). Trimming shortened V by 3 bases and J by 7 bases, and 15 bases separated the two germline ends. The CDR3 is 14 amino acids. Germline V CDR1 and CDR2: GTSNPN, SVGIG (reference sequence). CDR3 region: CAWRIGAIREKLFF. In nucleotides, the CDR3 is TGTGCCTGGAGGATAGGGGCAATCCGTGAAAAACTGTTTTTT.

This clone was seen ten or more times. The chain links TRBV4-3 to TRBJ2-3; D is uncertain. The germline V gene encodes CDR1 LGHNA and CDR2 YSLEER. Deletions cut 1 base from V and 5 bases from J, with 7 bases between. This CDR3 comprises 13 residues. The CDR3 loop is CASSQAPLDTQYF. CDR3 in DNA: TGCGCCAGCAGCCAAGCCCCGTTAGATACGCAGTATTTT.

The rearrangement joins TRBV27 to TRBJ1-4, with D perhaps TRBD1 (6 bases). In germline, CDR1 is MNHEY, CDR2 SMNVEV (reference sequence). V lost 5 bases and J lost 8, with 18 bases in between. The CDR3 runs to 15 residues. CDR3 coding DNA: TGTGCCAGCAGTCCCAACAGGGTTCTTGGGGAAAAACTGTTTTTT. Protein sequence: CASSPNRVLGEKLFF.

This clone was seen a few times. The rearrangement joins TRBV28 to TRBJ2-5, with TRBD2 identical over 9 bases. CDR1 is MDHEN, CDR2 SYDVKM, per germline. The CDR3 sequence is 13 residues long. V lost 6 bases and J lost 5; bases outside the gene matches: 4. The DNA of the CDR3 is TGTGCCAGCAGCCTAGCGGGACGGGAGACCCAGTACTTC. Encoded protein: CASSLAGRETQYF. The variable domain in full, completed from reference TRBV28 and TRBJ2-5, reads DVKVTQSSRYLVKRTGEKVFLECVQDMDHENMFWYRQDPGLGLRLIYFSYDVKMKEKGDIPEGYSVSREKKERFSLILESASTNQTSMYLCASSLAGRETQYFGPGTRLLVL.

The CDR3 nucleotides read TGTGCCAGTAGTCCCCGTCCCCCCGATGAGCAGTTCTTC. This codes for CASSPRPPDEQFF. V is TRBV19 and J is TRBJ2-1, with D unclear. The CDR3 is 13 amino acids. CDR1 LNHDA and CDR2 SQIVND come from the germline V gene (reference sequence). Trimming pared 5 bases from V and 8 bases from J, leaving 13 bases between.

This chain connects TRBV7-9 to TRBJ1-2; 9 positions agree with TRBD1. The CDR3 runs 14 residues. The germline CDR1 and CDR2 sequences are SEHNR and FQNEAQ (reference sequence). V shed 3 bases and J 2 bases; nucleotides not matched to a gene: 1. In nucleotides, the CDR3 is TGTGCCAGCAGCTTCGGGACAGGGAACTATGGCTACACCTTC. It is translated as CASSFGTGNYGYTF.

The sample holds a few counts of this clone. The rearrangement links TRBV5-1 to TRBJ2-2, with D maybe TRBD1 (5 bases). Germline V gene sequence: CDR1 SGHRS, CDR2 YFSETQ. V lost 3 bases and J 0 bases, leaving 15 bases between the germline ends. This CDR3 has 17 residues. The CDR3 sequence: CASSSTKDRANTGELFF. As DNA, the CDR3 is TGCGCCAGCAGCTCAACTAAAGACAGAGCGAACACCGGGGAGCTGTTTTTT.

V is TRBV29-1 and J is TRBJ2-2, with 10 bases identical to TRBD2. V was pared by 6 bases and J by 6 bases, with 10 bases of the junction left unmatched. This CDR3 region has 15 residues. The germline V gene has CDR1 SQVTM and CDR2 ANQGSEA. The CDR3 sequence: CSVGPSGSNPGELFF. DNA of the CDR3: TGCAGCGTCGGTCCTAGCGGGAGTAATCCCGGGGAGCTGTTTTTT.

The chain couples TRBV6-5 to TRBJ1-2; 9 nucleotides line up with TRBD1. Trimming at V came to 4 bases and at J to 5 bases, leaving 5 bases not matched to a gene. The CDR3 is made up of 14 amino acids. CDR1 MNHEY and CDR2 SVGAGI come from the germline V gene. CDR3 in DNA: TGTGCCAGCAGTTTACGGGACAGGGATTATGGCTACACCTTC. Protein product: CASSLRDRDYGYTF.

This clone occurred a few times. The chain recombines TRBV29-1 with TRBJ2-1; D uncertain. This CDR3 has 18 residues. Trimming stripped 5 bases from V and 4 bases from J, with 27 bases between. Germline lookup yields CDR1 SQVTM and CDR2 ANQGSEA. CDR3 sequence (DNA): TGCAGCGTTCGTCCGCGCACCAGTAGCTTACTTGAGTACAATGAGCAGTTCTTC. Translating gives CSVRPRTSSLLEYNEQFF.

This clone has a handful of counts. The chain is built from TRBV5-1 and TRBJ1-3, with TRBD1 as a possible D gene (5 bases). V was clipped by 0 bases and J by 4 bases, with 5 bases between them. The V gene's germline CDR1 is SGHRS and CDR2 YFSETQ. This CDR3 has 13 amino acids. The CDR3 sequence is CASSLGQGNTIYF. CDR3 DNA sequence: TGCGCCAGCAGCTTGGGACAGGGAAACACCATATATTTT.